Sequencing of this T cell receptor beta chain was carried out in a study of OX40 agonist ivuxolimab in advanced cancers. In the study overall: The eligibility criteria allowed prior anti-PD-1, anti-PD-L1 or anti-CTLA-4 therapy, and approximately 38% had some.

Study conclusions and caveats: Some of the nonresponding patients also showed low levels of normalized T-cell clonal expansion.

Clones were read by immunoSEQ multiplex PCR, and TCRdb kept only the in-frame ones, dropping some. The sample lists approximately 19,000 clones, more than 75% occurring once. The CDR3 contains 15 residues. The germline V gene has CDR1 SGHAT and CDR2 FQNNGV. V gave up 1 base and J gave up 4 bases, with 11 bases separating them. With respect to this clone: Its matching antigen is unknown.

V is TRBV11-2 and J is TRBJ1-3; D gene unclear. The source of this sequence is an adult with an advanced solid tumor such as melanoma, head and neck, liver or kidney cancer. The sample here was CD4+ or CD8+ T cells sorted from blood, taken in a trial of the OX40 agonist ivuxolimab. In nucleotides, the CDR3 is TGTGCCAGCAGCTTAGTCCGTCCCCTAGGAAACACCATATATTTT. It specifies CASSLVRPLGNTIYF.